This T cell receptor (beta chain) derives from a study of naive and memory T cell subsets. Study findings and constraints: Clonotypes here are unpaired alpha or beta chain sequences.

Germline loops: CDR1 LGHNA, CDR2 YSLEER. V shed 4 bases and J shed 2 bases, with 16 bases lying between them. This CDR3 is 16 amino acids long. The beta constant-region primer was an equimolar mix of two oligonucleotides covering TRBC1 and TRBC2. Nested alpha and beta constant-region primers with the SP2 primer drove four PCR rounds on ligated cDNA. One entry per CDR3 protein results from TCRdb running MiXCR on the UMI-ligation and nested PCR reads. The repertoire holds 140,000 to 150,000 distinct CDR3 sequences, with about 15% as singletons. This clonotype was counted a few times. Its antigen is as yet unknown.

The rearrangement joins TRBV4-3 to TRBJ2-3, with D uncertain. Sample: naive CD4+ T cells from blood. This TCR derives from a human donor in good health. CDR3 residues: CASSRMRGGDTDTQYF. The DNA for the CDR3 is TGCGCCAGCAGCCGGATGCGTGGCGGCGACACAGATACGCAGTATTTT.